These 8 T cell receptor beta chains came from one sample sequenced in a study of cytomegalovirus exposure and HLA in healthy donors. PCR was performed using 60 Vbeta and 13 Jbeta primers. The protocol was immunoSEQ multiplex PCR, while the TCRdb copy is restricted to in-frame clones and leaves out a portion. In the table there are around 160,000 clones, over 65% of which are singletons. The specimen sequenced was PBMCs. The receptor source for this set is a man aged 40-49 years in good health and CMV-seropositive.

V is TRBV5-4 and J is TRBJ1-2; D ambiguous. Trimming removed 4 bases at V and 2 bases at J, with 9 bases between. The CDR3 is 13 amino acids. The germline gives CDR1 SGHNT, CDR2 YYREEE (reference sequence). In nucleotides, the CDR3 is TGTGCCAGCAGCATCACAGAGAACTATGGCTACACCTTC. It is translated as CASSITENYGYTF.

The chain uses TRBV11-2 and TRBJ2-7; TRBD2 might be the D (5 bases). The CDR3 is 15 residues long. Trimming stripped 0 bases from V and 7 bases from J, with 16 bases between. Germline CDR1 is SGHAT and CDR2 is FQNNGV. The CDR3 spells CASSLEASSSGEQYF. In DNA form, the CDR3 reads TGTGCCAGCAGCTTAGAGGCTAGCAGCTCGGGGGAGCAGTACTTC.

This chain links TRBV6-1 with TRBJ1-2; TRBD1 agrees at 7 bases. Losses at the gene ends were 3 bases for V and 8 bases for J; bases not matched to a gene: 9. The CDR3 extends over 14 amino acids. Germline-derived CDR1 and CDR2 are MNHNS and SASEGT. The CDR3 DNA follows: TGTGCCAGCAGTGAGGAGACAGGGCCTTGGGGCTACACCTTC. Amino acid sequence: CASSEETGPWGYTF.

The CDR3 region is CASSVSRDGVSSYEQYF. For the CDR3, the DNA is TGTGCCAGCAGCGTATCACGCGACGGGGTCAGCTCCTACGAGCAGTACTTC. This chain uses TRBV9 with TRBJ2-7; a possible D gene is TRBD2 (5 bases). CDR1 SGDLS and CDR2 YYNGEE come from the germline V gene. The CDR3 length is 17 residues. V lost 1 base to trimming and J lost 0 bases, with 17 bases between them.

V is TRBV7-9 and J is TRBJ2-3, with unresolved D. The V and J ends lost 7 bases and 6 bases respectively, with 8 bases between them. Germline loops: CDR1 SEHNR, CDR2 FQNEAQ (reference sequence). The CDR3 loop spans 11 amino acids. CDR3 bases: TGTGCCAGCACCTGGCGGGATACGCAGTATTTT. Translation: CASTWRDTQYF.

V and J are TRBV5-1 and TRBJ2-5; D remains ambiguous. The CDR3 extends over 12 amino acids. Trimming left V 2 bases short and J 4 bases short, with 6 bases between. CDR1 and CDR2 from the germline V gene are SGHRS and YFSETQ. The CDR3 sequence is CASSLESETQYF. The CDR3 DNA sequence: TGCGCCAGCAGCTTAGAGTCAGAGACCCAGTACTTC. Variable domain in full (rest from reference TRBV5-1 and TRBJ2-5): KAGVTQTPRYLIKTRGQQVTLSCSPISGHRSVSWYQQTPGQGLQFLFEYFSETQRNKGNFPGRFSGRQFSNSRSEMNVSTLELGDSALYLCASSLESETQYFGPGTRLLVL.

The rearrangement links TRBV5-1 to TRBJ1-2; 9 bases align to TRBD1. The V and J ends lost 0 bases and 4 bases, in that order; junction bases with no gene match: 4. CDR1 and CDR2 from the germline V gene are SGHRS and YFSETQ. The CDR3 has 15 amino acids. The CDR3 region has the DNA TGCGCCAGCAGCTTGGGGACAGGGGATGTCTATGGCTACACCTTC. Its protein is CASSLGTGDVYGYTF.

The table lists this clone with a few counts. The J gene is TRBJ2-7, the V gene TRBV10-1, with D maybe TRBD2 (5 bases). CDR3 length: 13 residues. The germline gives CDR1 WNHNN, CDR2 SYGVQD (reference sequence). The ends were cut back, 7 bases at V and 3 bases at J, with 13 bases in the middle. The CDR3 bases are TGCGCCAGCACCCGGGAATTAGACTACGAGCAGTACTTC. Translated: CASTRELDYEQYF.